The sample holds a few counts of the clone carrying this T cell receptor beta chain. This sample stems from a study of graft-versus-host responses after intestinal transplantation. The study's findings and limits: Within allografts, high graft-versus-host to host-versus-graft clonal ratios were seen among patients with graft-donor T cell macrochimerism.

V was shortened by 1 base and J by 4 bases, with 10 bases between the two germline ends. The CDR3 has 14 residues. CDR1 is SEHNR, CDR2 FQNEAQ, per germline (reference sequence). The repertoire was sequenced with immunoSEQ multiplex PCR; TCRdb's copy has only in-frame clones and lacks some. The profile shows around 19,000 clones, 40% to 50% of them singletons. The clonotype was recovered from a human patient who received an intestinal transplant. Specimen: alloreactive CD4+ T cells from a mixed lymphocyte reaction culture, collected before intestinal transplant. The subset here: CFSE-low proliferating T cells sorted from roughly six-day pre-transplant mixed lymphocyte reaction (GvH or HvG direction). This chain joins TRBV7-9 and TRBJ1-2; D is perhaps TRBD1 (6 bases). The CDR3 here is CASSLGQGSYGYTF. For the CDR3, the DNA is TGTGCCAGCAGCTTAGGCCAGGGGAGCTATGGCTACACCTTC. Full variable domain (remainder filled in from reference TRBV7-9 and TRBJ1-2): DTGVSQNPRHKITKRGQNVTFRCDPISEHNRLYWYRQTLGQGPEFLTYFQNEAQLEKSRLLSDRFSAERPKGSFSTLEIQRTEQGDSAMYLCASSLGQGSYGYTFGSGTRLTVV.